This record covers a single T cell receptor beta chain. The data derive from a study of blood T cell repertoires in COVID-19. Across the study: Researchers got acute and convalescent COVID-19 samples from the United States, Italy and Spain.

Assay: immunoSEQ multiplex PCR; the TCRdb copy retains only in-frame clones and omits some. The repertoire holds about 110,000 clones, less than 80% seen once, with 5% to 8% in the top ten. The V gene's germline CDR1 is LNHNV and CDR2 YYDKDF (reference sequence). V dropped 1 base and J dropped 11 bases, with 18 bases sitting between them. The CDR3 runs 15 residues. The sequenced sample consisted of peripheral blood. The chain carries TRBV15 and TRBJ1-5; tentatively, D is TRBD1 (5 bases). This receptor was taken from a man at least 80 years old with COVID-19, enrolled during active disease. The CDR3 loop reads CATSRGSKALGAQHF. CDR3 coding DNA: TGTGCCACCAGCAGAGGGAGCAAGGCCCTAGGGGCCCAGCATTTT.